This T cell receptor (beta chain) is drawn from a study of blood T cell repertoires in COVID-19. The overall study: The United States, Italy and Spain were the sources of the acute and convalescent COVID-19 samples.

Study processing details: Scientists estimated how many nucleated cells there were by amplifying reference gene primers. Clones were read by immunoSEQ multiplex PCR, and TCRdb kept only the in-frame ones, dropping some. V, J and clone size derive from that table, while D and trimming were established from the DNA sequence. The sample shows about 26,000 clones, around 90% of them seen only once. With 0 bases removed from V and 1 base from J, the gap between germline ends came to 8 bases. The length of the CDR3 is 14 residues. Germline CDR1 and CDR2: SGHRS and YFSETQ. The chain recombines TRBV5-1 with TRBJ2-7; weak D call: TRBD2 (5 bases). The sequenced material came from peripheral blood. The TCR comes from a woman between 55 and 75 years old with active COVID-19. CDR3 nucleotide sequence: TGCGCCAGCAGCTTGGTGGGAGCGTCCTACGAGCAGTACTTC. Translated, it gives CASSLVGASYEQYF. Full variable domain (rest looked up from reference TRBV5-1 and TRBJ2-7): KAGVTQTPRYLIKTRGQQVTLSCSPISGHRSVSWYQQTPGQGLQFLFEYFSETQRNKGNFPGRFSGRQFSNSRSEMNVSTLELGDSALYLCASSLVGASYEQYFGPGTRLTVT.